Presented here are 12 T cell receptor beta chains from one specimen sequenced in a study of T-cell reconstitution after alpha-beta-depleted transplantation in children. This sample's TCRbeta library carried unique molecular identifier barcodes. One entry per CDR3 protein results from TCRdb running MiXCR on the PCR reads. The table includes 190,000 or so distinct CDR3 sequences, 6.3% detected once. Sequenced here: PBMCs, sampled before TCRalphabeta/CD19-depleted stem cell transplant. The receptors stem from a girl under three years old with combined immunodeficiency, due to receive a stem cell transplant.

There are many counts of this clonotype. The rearrangement uses TRBV5-1 and TRBJ2-7; D might be TRBD1 (5 bases). Trimming cost V 2 bases and J 0 bases, with 6 bases left between them. Germline lookup yields CDR1 SGHRS and CDR2 YFSETQ. The CDR3 is made up of 13 amino acids. The CDR3 region has the DNA TGCGCCAGCAGCTTTGACAGCTCCTACGAGCAGTACTTC. It yields the protein CASSFDSSYEQYF.

The sample holds many counts of this clonotype. The chain carries TRBV7-9 and TRBJ2-7; the D gene is possibly TRBD1 (6 bases). The CDR3 has 14 amino acids. The V and J ends lost 3 bases and 2 bases respectively, with 11 bases between them. CDR1 and CDR2 from the germline V gene are SEHNR and FQNEAQ (reference sequence). As DNA, the CDR3 is TGTGCCAGCAGCTTTTTGGGACATCCCTACGAGCAGTACTTC. Its protein product is CASSFLGHPYEQYF.

In its sample, this clonotype was seen many times. The DNA for the CDR3 is TGCGCCAGCAGCTTGGATCTGGGCCTCTATGGCTACACCTTC. It translates to CASSLDLGLYGYTF. The genes are TRBV5-1 and TRBJ1-2; D gene ambiguous. With 0 bases removed from V and 4 bases from J, the gap between germline ends came to 10 bases. The CDR3 covers 14 residues. Per germline, CDR1 SGHRS and CDR2 YFSETQ. The full variable domain, rest sourced from reference TRBV5-1 and TRBJ1-2, is KAGVTQTPRYLIKTRGQQVTLSCSPISGHRSVSWYQQTPGQGLQFLFEYFSETQRNKGNFPGRFSGRQFSNSRSEMNVSTLELGDSALYLCASSLDLGLYGYTFGSGTRLTVV.

This clonotype was counted at least ten times. The chain joins TRBV6-2 or TRBV6-3 to TRBJ2-7; D ambiguous. Per germline, CDR1 MNHEY and CDR2 SVGEGT. V lost 5 bases and J 8 bases, leaving 19 bases between the germline ends. The CDR3 spans 14 residues. CDR3 bases: TGTGCCAGCAGTCTCTATTCCTTGGGTAGTCAGCAGTACTTC. Amino acid sequence: CASSLYSLGSQQYF.

The sample holds many counts of this clonotype. The gene calls are TRBV29-1 and TRBJ1-2; 9 bases are a match to TRBD1. CDR1 is SQVTM and CDR2 is ANQGSEA in the germline V gene. Losses at the gene ends were 6 bases for V and 3 bases for J; bases not matched to a gene: 5. The CDR3 runs 13 residues. CDR3 nucleotide sequence: TGCAGCGTAGGACAGGGGAATGACTATGGCTACACCTTC. Its translation is CSVGQGNDYGYTF. The variable domain in full, completed from reference TRBV29-1 and TRBJ1-2, reads SAVISQKPSRDICQRGTSLTIQCQVDSQVTMMFWYRQQPGQSLTLIATANQGSEATYESGFVIDKFPISRPNLTFSTLTVSNMSPEDSSIYLCSVGQGNDYGYTFGSGTRLTVV.

This clonotype was observed many times. The chain joins TRBV21-1 to TRBJ2-1. TRBV21-1 is designated a pseudogene. This CDR3 has 16 residues. The CDR3 region has the DNA TGTGCCAGCAGCAAAATCCGAAATAGCTACTACAATGAGCAGTTCTTC. Protein: CASSKIRNSYYNEQFF.

This clonotype was seen ten or more times. This chain's CDR3 is CSARTGSSYEQYF. DNA for the CDR3: TGCAGTGCACGGACAGGGAGCTCCTACGAGCAGTACTTC. The rearrangement links TRBV20-1 to TRBJ2-7, with TRBD1 identical over 8 bases. Per the germline V gene, CDR1 is DFQATT and CDR2 is SNEGSKA (reference sequence). V shed 6 bases, J shed 0 bases, and the junction held 4 bases outside the gene matches. The CDR3 totals 13 residues.

This clonotype was counted ten times or more. This sequence joins TRBV5-1 and TRBJ1-1, with TRBD1 as a possible D gene (6 bases). Trimming removed 4 bases at V and 6 bases at J, with 16 bases between. The germline CDR1 and CDR2 sequences are SGHRS and YFSETQ. The CDR3 covers 14 residues. CDR3 sequence reads: CASSEGGGGPEAFF. The CDR3 coding sequence is TGCGCCAGCAGCGAGGGCGGGGGGGGCCCTGAAGCTTTCTTT.

Many counts were recorded for this clonotype. The chain carries TRBV4-2 and TRBJ2-2; no reliable D call. V lost 1 base to trimming and J lost 6 bases, with 6 bases between them. The CDR3 covers 13 residues. Germline V CDR1 and CDR2: LGHNA, YNFKEQ. The CDR3 DNA reads TGTGCCAGCAGCCAAGGTACGGCCGGGGAGCTGTTTTTT. Its protein is CASSQGTAGELFF.

This clonotype was observed at least ten times. The chain links TRBV7-2 to TRBJ2-1, with TRBD2 matching over 8 bases. Germline V gene lookup returns CDR1 SGHTA and CDR2 FQGNSA. The CDR3 has 15 amino acids. V lost 3 bases, J lost 10 bases, and 11 bases stayed unmatched. This CDR3 reads CASSFAGGIGWEQFF. CDR3 bases: TGTGCCAGCAGCTTCGCGGGGGGAATAGGATGGGAGCAGTTCTTC.

The CDR3 protein is CASSPGQGFYNEQFF. DNA for the CDR3: TGTGCCAGCAGCCCCGGACAGGGCTTCTACAATGAGCAGTTCTTC. The rearrangement joins TRBV5-6 to TRBJ2-1; 8 bases are shared with TRBD1. Trimming at V came to 4 bases and at J to 3 bases, leaving 6 bases not matched to a gene. Germline V gene lookup returns CDR1 SGHDT and CDR2 YYEEEE. The CDR3 contains 15 residues.

The J gene is TRBJ2-1, the V gene TRBV4-1; D may be TRBD2 (6 bases). V lost 4 bases to trimming and J lost 4 bases, with 14 bases between them. The CDR3 is made up of 15 amino acids. The V gene's germline CDR1 is MGHRA and CDR2 YSYEKL. CDR3: CASSLDGTAYNEQFF. The CDR3 bases are TGCGCCAGCAGCCTGGACGGGACTGCATACAATGAGCAGTTCTTC.